The 25 T cell receptor beta chains given below trace back to one sample, sequenced in a study of blood T cell repertoires in COVID-19. Some clones are missing from TCRdb's copy, which holds only in-frame ones; the method was immunoSEQ multiplex PCR. Altogether around 430,000 clones are present, about 83% being singletons, with the ten largest covering 10%. The specimen was PBMCs or T cells enriched from blood (not recorded which). Receptors were obtained from a woman aged 50 to 60 who had recovered from COVID-19.

Only one count was recorded for this clone. The chain carries TRBV2 and TRBJ2-3; no reliable D call. Germline CDR1 is SNHLY and CDR2 is FYNNEI. V was shortened by 4 bases and J by 6 bases, with 11 bases between the two germline ends. The CDR3 extends over 13 amino acids. CDR3 in DNA: TGTGCCAGCAGTGGGAGCCTCGGGGATACGCAGTATTTT. Residues: CASSGSLGDTQYF.

The chain joins TRBV28 to TRBJ2-7, with TRBD2 matching 13 bases. The length of the CDR3 is 15 residues. Germline V gene lookup returns CDR1 MDHEN and CDR2 SYDVKM. V shed 6 bases and J 2 bases; nucleotides not matched to a gene: 4. DNA for the CDR3: TGTGCCAGCAGGACTAGCGGGGGGACTCCCTACGAGCAGTACTTC. Protein product: CASRTSGGTPYEQYF.

This clone was found a few times. The CDR3 reads CASSSPLPRGANTEAFF. The CDR3 region has the DNA TGTGCCAGTAGTTCCCCTCTACCCAGGGGCGCAAACACTGAAGCTTTCTTT. V and J are TRBV19 and TRBJ1-1; a weak D match, TRBD1 (6 bases). From germline, CDR1 is LNHDA and CDR2 SQIVND (reference sequence). This CDR3 spans 17 amino acids. Deletions cut 5 bases from V and 2 bases from J, with 21 bases between.

In this sample, this clone turned up a few times. The chain joins TRBV29-1 to TRBJ1-1, with D possibly TRBD1 on 6 matching bases. This CDR3 contains 13 residues. V was clipped by 0 bases and J by 11 bases, with 16 bases between them. Germline CDR1 and CDR2: SQVTM and ANQGSEA. The CDR3 here is CSVEENRANGAFF. The CDR3 nucleotides are TGCAGCGTTGAAGAGAACAGGGCCAATGGCGCTTTCTTT. The whole variable domain, remainder taken from reference TRBV29-1 and TRBJ1-1, is SAVISQKPSRDICQRGTSLTIQCQVDSQVTMMFWYRQQPGQSLTLIATANQGSEATYESGFVIDKFPISRPNLTFSTLTVSNMSPEDSSIYLCSVEENRANGAFFGQGTRLTVV.

The CDR3 nucleotides read TGTGCCAGCAGTTCCGGGAGGGCAGGGACCACTGAAGCTTTCTTT. It is translated as CASSSGRAGTTEAFF. This chain links TRBV28 with TRBJ1-1, with a weak D call TRBD1 (5 bases). This CDR3 is 15 amino acids long. V lost 4 bases and J lost 4, with 16 bases in between. Looked up from germline, CDR1 is MDHEN and CDR2 is SYDVKM.

This chain connects TRBV5-5 to TRBJ2-7, with 9 bases matching TRBD1. The length of the CDR3 is 18 residues. Germline V gene sequence: CDR1 SGHKS, CDR2 YYEKEE (reference sequence). With 4 bases clipped from V and 2 bases from J, the junction kept 16 bases outside the gene matches. CDR3 sequence: CASSLELLQGATAYEQYF. In DNA form, the CDR3 reads TGTGCCAGCAGCCTCGAACTACTACAGGGGGCAACCGCCTACGAGCAGTACTTC.

The chain is built from TRBV3-1 (or the pseudogene TRBV3-2) and TRBJ1-1, with TRBD1 identical over 9 bases. The CDR3 extends over 16 amino acids. Trimming took 4 bases from V and 4 from J; bases not matched to a gene: 10. The germline gives CDR1 LGHDT, CDR2 YNNKEL (reference sequence). This CDR3 is CASSRESTGGFTEAFF. The CDR3 DNA reads TGTGCCAGCAGCCGCGAATCTACAGGGGGCTTCACTGAAGCTTTCTTT.

The chain recombines TRBV10-3 with TRBJ2-1; D possibly corresponds to TRBD2 (5 bases). Germline V gene sequence: CDR1 ENHRY, CDR2 SYGVKD. The V and J ends lost 2 bases and 0 bases respectively, with 11 bases between them. The CDR3 covers 16 residues. The DNA of the CDR3 is TGTGCCATCAGTGAGGTCCTTGGGAGCTCCTACAATGAGCAGTTCTTC. Residues: CAISEVLGSSYNEQFF.

The chain carries TRBV11-2 and TRBJ1-4; no clear D gene. The ends were cut back, 4 bases at V and 4 bases at J, with 10 bases in the middle. Per the germline V gene, CDR1 is SGHAT and CDR2 is FQNNGV. The length of the CDR3 is 14 residues. The CDR3 reads CASSSGQINEKLFF. In nucleotides, the CDR3 is TGTGCCAGCAGCTCGGGTCAGATTAATGAAAAACTGTTTTTT.

The V call is TRBV30, the J call TRBJ1-1; D is uncertain. CDR1 GTSNPN and CDR2 SVGIG come from the germline V gene (reference sequence). The CDR3 contains 13 residues. Deletions cut 4 bases from V and 6 bases from J, with 15 bases between. CDR3 nucleotide sequence: TGTGCCTGGACGAACTGGGAGTTCGCTGAAGCTTTCTTT. Amino acid sequence: CAWTNWEFAEAFF.

V usage is TRBV6-5 and J usage is TRBJ1-3, with a possible D match to TRBD1 (6 bases). The CDR3 runs 13 residues. V was trimmed by 5 bases and J by 4 bases, leaving 9 bases between them. The germline V gene encodes CDR1 MNHEY and CDR2 SVGAGI. In DNA form, the CDR3 reads TGTGCCAGCAGTCGACAGGACGGAAACACCATATATTTT. Residues: CASSRQDGNTIYF.

The chain couples TRBV10-1 to TRBJ1-5, with TRBD1 as a possible D gene (6 bases). Germline lookup yields CDR1 WNHNN and CDR2 SYGVQD (reference sequence). The V gene lost 9 bases and the J gene lost 0 bases, with 24 bases spanning the gap. CDR3 length: 18 residues. The CDR3 sequence: CASRETKGVKDSNQPQHF. Here the CDR3 DNA reads TGCGCCAGTAGAGAAACGAAGGGGGTCAAGGATAGCAATCAGCCCCAGCATTTT.

The chain links TRBV6-1 to TRBJ1-1; TRBD1 agrees at 8 bases. Germline loops: CDR1 MNHNS, CDR2 SASEGT. V shed 2 bases and J 9 bases; nucleotides not matched to a gene: 11. The CDR3 sequence is 15 residues long. CDR3 protein: CASSETSGGGSKAFF. The CDR3 nucleotides read TGTGCCAGCAGTGAAACCTCAGGGGGCGGCTCCAAAGCTTTCTTT.

The DNA for the CDR3 is TGTGCCAGCAGTGAAGCATTGTGGAACAGGGACGGCTACACCTTC. Protein: CASSEALWNRDGYTF. The V gene is TRBV2, the J gene TRBJ1-2, with D maybe TRBD1 (6 bases). Trimming stripped 0 bases from V and 8 bases from J, with 16 bases between. Germline assignment: CDR1 SNHLY and CDR2 FYNNEI. The CDR3 has 15 amino acids. Combining the CDR3 with reference TRBV2 and TRBJ1-2 gives the whole variable domain EPEVTQTPSHQVTQMGQEVILRCVPISNHLYFYWYRQILGQKVEFLVSFYNNEISEKSEIFDDQFSVERPDGSNFTLKIRSTKLEDSAMYFCASSEALWNRDGYTFGSGTRLTVV.

The CDR3 DNA reads as TGTGCCAGTAGTATAGATGCAGGCATGAACACTGAAGCTTTCTTT. Protein sequence: CASSIDAGMNTEAFF. The V call is TRBV19, the J call TRBJ1-1, with D uncertain. The CDR3 has 15 amino acids. The V gene lost 0 bases and the J gene lost 0 bases, with 8 bases spanning the gap. In germline, CDR1 is LNHDA, CDR2 SQIVND (reference sequence).

V and J are TRBV3-1 (or the pseudogene TRBV3-2) and TRBJ2-5; 7 bases fit TRBD1. The CDR3 sequence is 14 residues long. The germline V gene encodes CDR1 LGHDT and CDR2 YNNKEL (reference sequence). V was pared by 2 bases and J by 3 bases, with 3 bases of the junction left unmatched. The CDR3 sequence: CASSQRTGEETQYF. The CDR3 DNA follows: TGTGCCAGCAGCCAAAGGACAGGCGAAGAGACCCAGTACTTC.

This clone came up once. The chain combines TRBV2 with TRBJ1-2; D might be TRBD1 (6 bases). The germline gives CDR1 SNHLY, CDR2 FYNNEI. The V gene lost 9 bases and the J gene lost 3 bases, with 11 bases spanning the gap. The CDR3 sequence is 12 residues long. Here the CDR3 reads CARGAEHYGYTF. CDR3 nucleotides: TGTGCCAGGGGGGCAGAGCACTATGGCTACACCTTC.

This chain uses TRBV6-5 with TRBJ1-2; D not resolved. The V end was cut by 5 bases, the J end by 9 bases, with 13 bases between. The CDR3 totals 12 residues. The germline CDR1 and CDR2 sequences are MNHEY and SVGAGI. The CDR3 sequence: CASSMYSDRYTF. DNA of the CDR3: TGTGCCAGCAGTATGTACAGTGATCGCTACACCTTC.

The V call is TRBV7-2, the J call TRBJ1-2, with 10 bases that match TRBD1. The CDR3 loop spans 14 amino acids. CDR1 and CDR2 (germline): SGHTA, FQGNSA. Trimming cost V 4 bases and J 4 bases; bases outside gene matches: 3. CDR3 residues: CASSWDRGPYGYTF. In DNA, the CDR3 is TGTGCCAGCAGCTGGGACAGGGGCCCCTATGGCTACACCTTC.

V is TRBV19 and J is TRBJ2-1; D is perhaps TRBD1 (6 bases). The CDR3 consists of 15 residues. Germline V gene data show CDR1 as LNHDA and CDR2 as SQIVND (reference sequence). V lost 2 bases to trimming and J lost 5 bases, with 13 bases between them. The CDR3 DNA is TGTGCCAGTAGTATACAGGGGTTATCAAACAATGAGCAGTTCTTC. It encodes CASSIQGLSNNEQFF.

The chain uses TRBV4-1 and TRBJ2-1; 7 bases match TRBD1. This CDR3 has 16 residues. Per germline, CDR1 MGHRA and CDR2 YSYEKL. Unmatched junction bases numbered 6, after V lost 2 bases and J lost 2 bases. The CDR3: CASSQLPGGTYNEQFF. DNA for the CDR3: TGCGCCAGCAGCCAACTGCCAGGGGGAACCTACAATGAGCAGTTCTTC.

The J gene is TRBJ2-1, the V gene TRBV5-4, with D unclear. This CDR3 has 15 residues. CDR1 is SGHNT and CDR2 is YYREEE in the germline V gene (reference sequence). V was pared by 2 bases and J by 7 bases, with 16 bases between. The CDR3 spells CASSFYGLTVNEQFF. The CDR3 nucleotides read TGTGCCAGCAGCTTCTACGGTCTAACAGTTAATGAGCAGTTCTTC.

The chain couples TRBV9 to TRBJ1-3, with TRBD1 identical over 7 bases. Germline V gene sequence: CDR1 SGDLS, CDR2 YYNGEE. CDR3 size: 16 residues. V was pared by 3 bases and J by 0 bases, with 6 bases of the junction left unmatched. In DNA form, the CDR3 reads TGTGCCAGCAGCGCAGGGACAGCATCCTCTGGAAACACCATATATTTT. The encoded protein is CASSAGTASSGNTIYF.

The genes are TRBV7-8 and TRBJ1-5, with D possibly TRBD1 on 5 matching bases. Germline CDR1 reads SGHVS; CDR2 reads FQNEAQ. V was pared by 0 bases and J by 6 bases, with 12 bases between. The CDR3 length is 15 residues. This CDR3 is CASSLAYRGGQPQHF. The DNA of the CDR3 is TGTGCCAGCAGCTTAGCGTATCGCGGGGGTCAGCCCCAGCATTTT.

The chain is built from TRBV28 and TRBJ1-4; TRBD1 agrees at 7 bases. V lost 6 bases and J lost 7; bases outside the gene matches: 5. There are 13 residues in the CDR3. CDR1 and CDR2 (germline): MDHEN, SYDVKM. The CDR3 protein is CASRGGVREKLFF. The CDR3 DNA sequence: TGTGCCAGCAGAGGGGGCGTTCGTGAAAAACTGTTTTTT.